This entry is about one T cell receptor beta chain. What it binds is not known. Documented time point: patch test 2, 6 weeks after DPC sensitization. As to treatment: therapeutic diphenylcyclopropenone sensitization with weekly scalp DPC. This CDR3 is built from 13 residues. In germline, CDR1 is SGHAT, CDR2 FQNNGV. V was pared by 2 bases and J by 5 bases, with 9 bases between. TCRdb redid the calling of the RACE reads with MiXCR, one entry per CDR3 protein. This table holds 96,000 or so distinct CDR3 sequences, about 9.3% found once. This sample was taken from a study of human T cells and chemical hapten exposure. General study points: TCRs whose frequency exceeded 1 in 1000 remained the same following DPC sensitization.

The sample consisted of whole blood, taken in connection with sensitization to the hapten diphenylcyclopropenone (DPC). The chain employs TRBV11-2 and TRBJ2-5; tentative D call: TRBD2 (6 bases). The source is a woman aged 40-49 years with alopecia areata. Some clones in this sample may be carry-over from other donors' samples. The CDR3 bases are TGTGCCAGCAGCTTAAACCTAGCGGAGACCCAGTACTTC. This gives the protein CASSLNLAETQYF.